The clone carrying this T cell receptor (beta chain) appeared many times. Its antigen is undetermined. V gave up 4 bases and J gave up 3 bases, with 12 bases separating them. The CDR3 runs 14 residues. Germline CDR1 reads SGHAT; CDR2 reads FQNNGV. These data come from a study of regulatory T cells in long-lasting Graves disease. Documented time point: newly diagnosed GD, antithyroid drugs for less than 3 months. RNA from PBMCs was the source of the TCR library. Peripheral blood, 7.5 to 9 milliliters of it, was drawn into EDTA tubes. Whole-study results and caveats: Compared with new cases, persistent Graves' patients showed reduced TCR diversity. There was favoring of TRBV28, TRBJ1-2 and TRBJ2-5 in persistent disease.

To make TCR beta libraries, researchers used iRepertoire HTBI primers and Arm-PCR of CDR3 regions. TCRdb recomputed calls from the multiplex PCR reads with MiXCR, one row per CDR3 protein. The sample includes about 240,000 distinct CDR3 sequences, 20% of them seen just once. The chain is built from TRBV11-2 and TRBJ1-1; D is perhaps TRBD1 (5 bases). Source: peripheral blood mononuclear cells (PBMCs), taken at new diagnosis, from a patient treated with antithyroid drugs. This clonotype was sampled from a female donor with Graves disease. The CDR3 protein is CASSSPPGDTEAFF. DNA of the CDR3: TGTGCCAGCAGCTCCCCTCCGGGGGACACTGAAGCTTTCTTT.